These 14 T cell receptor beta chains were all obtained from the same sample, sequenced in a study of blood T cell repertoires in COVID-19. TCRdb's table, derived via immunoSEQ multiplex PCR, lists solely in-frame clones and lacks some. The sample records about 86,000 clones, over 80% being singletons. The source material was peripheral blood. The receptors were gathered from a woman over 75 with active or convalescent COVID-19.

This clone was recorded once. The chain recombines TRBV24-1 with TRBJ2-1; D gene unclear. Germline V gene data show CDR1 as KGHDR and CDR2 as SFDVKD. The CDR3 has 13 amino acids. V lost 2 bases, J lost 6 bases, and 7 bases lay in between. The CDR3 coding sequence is TGTGCCACCAGTGATTCTGGAGTCAATGAGCAGTTCTTC. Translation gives CATSDSGVNEQFF.

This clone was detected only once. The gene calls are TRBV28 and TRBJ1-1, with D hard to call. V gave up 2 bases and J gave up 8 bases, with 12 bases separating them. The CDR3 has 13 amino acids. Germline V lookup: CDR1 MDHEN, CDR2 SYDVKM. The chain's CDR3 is CASSLPGSPEAFF. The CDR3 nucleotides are TGTGCCAGCAGTTTACCGGGGTCCCCAGAAGCTTTCTTT.

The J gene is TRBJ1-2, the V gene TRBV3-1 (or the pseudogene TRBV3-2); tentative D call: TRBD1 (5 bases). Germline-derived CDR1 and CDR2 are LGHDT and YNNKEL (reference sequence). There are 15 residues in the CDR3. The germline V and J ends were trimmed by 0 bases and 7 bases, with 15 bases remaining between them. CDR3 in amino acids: CASSQDLRFRGGYTF. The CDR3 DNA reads TGTGCCAGCAGCCAAGATCTCCGGTTTAGGGGTGGCTACACCTTC.

The CDR3, as DNA: TGTGCCACCAGCAGAGATTTGGGGGCTATAGAGGATACGCAGTATTTT. This translates into CATSRDLGAIEDTQYF. The chain links TRBV15 to TRBJ2-3; tentative D call: TRBD1 (6 bases). CDR1 and CDR2 (germline): LNHNV, YYDKDF (reference sequence). The CDR3 runs 16 residues. The V end lost 0 bases, the J end lost 6 bases, and 16 bases lay between the germline ends. Based on the CDR3 plus reference TRBV15 and TRBJ2-3, the full variable domain is DAMVIQNPRYQVTQFGKPVTLSCSQTLNHNVMYWYQQKSSQAPKLLFHYYDKDFNNEADTPDNFQSRRPNTSFCFLDIRSPGLGDTAMYLCATSRDLGAIEDTQYFGPGTRLTVL.

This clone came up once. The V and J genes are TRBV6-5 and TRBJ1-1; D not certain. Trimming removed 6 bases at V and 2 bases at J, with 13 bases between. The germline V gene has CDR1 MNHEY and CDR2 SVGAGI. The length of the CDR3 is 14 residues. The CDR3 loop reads CASSLGSFNTEAFF. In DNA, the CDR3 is TGTGCCAGCAGCCTCGGGTCTTTCAACACTGAAGCTTTCTTT.

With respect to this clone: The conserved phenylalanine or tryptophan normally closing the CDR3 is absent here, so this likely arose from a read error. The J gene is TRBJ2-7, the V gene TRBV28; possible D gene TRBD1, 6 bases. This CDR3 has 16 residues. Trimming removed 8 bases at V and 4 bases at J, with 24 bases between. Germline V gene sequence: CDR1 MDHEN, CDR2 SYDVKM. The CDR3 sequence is CASSVTGRGSSYEQYL. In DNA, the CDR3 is TGTGCCAGCTCAGTAACTGGCAGGGGATCTTCGTACGAGCAGTACCTC.

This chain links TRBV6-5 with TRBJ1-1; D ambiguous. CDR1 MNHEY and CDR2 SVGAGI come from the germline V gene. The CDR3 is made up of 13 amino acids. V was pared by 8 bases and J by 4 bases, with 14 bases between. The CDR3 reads CASSQGRSTEAFF. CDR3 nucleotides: TGTGCCAGCTCCCAAGGGAGAAGCACTGAAGCTTTCTTT.

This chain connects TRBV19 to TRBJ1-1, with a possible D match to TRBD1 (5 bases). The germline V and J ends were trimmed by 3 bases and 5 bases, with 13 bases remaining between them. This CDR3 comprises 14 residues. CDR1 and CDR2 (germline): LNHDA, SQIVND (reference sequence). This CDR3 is CASSIQAGNTEAFF. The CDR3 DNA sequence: TGTGCCAGTAGTATTCAAGCAGGGAATACTGAAGCTTTCTTT. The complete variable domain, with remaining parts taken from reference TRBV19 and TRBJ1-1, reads DGGITQSPKYLFRKEGQNVTLSCEQNLNHDAMYWYRQDPGQGLRLIYYSQIVNDFQKGDIAEGYSVSREKKESFPLTVTSAQKNPTAFYLCASSIQAGNTEAFFGQGTRLTVV.

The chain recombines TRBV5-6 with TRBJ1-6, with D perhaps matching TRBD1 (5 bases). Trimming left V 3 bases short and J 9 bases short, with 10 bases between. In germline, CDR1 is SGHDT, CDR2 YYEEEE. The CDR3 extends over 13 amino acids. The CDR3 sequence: CASSSRDGSPLHF. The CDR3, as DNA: TGTGCCAGCAGCTCCAGGGATGGTTCACCCCTCCACTTT.

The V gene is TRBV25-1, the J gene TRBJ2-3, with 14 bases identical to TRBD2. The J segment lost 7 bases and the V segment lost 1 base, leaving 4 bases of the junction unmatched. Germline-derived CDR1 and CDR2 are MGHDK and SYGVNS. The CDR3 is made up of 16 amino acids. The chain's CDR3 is CASSEWGTSGGNTQYF. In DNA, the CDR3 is TGTGCCAGCAGTGAATGGGGGACTAGCGGGGGAAATACGCAGTATTTT.

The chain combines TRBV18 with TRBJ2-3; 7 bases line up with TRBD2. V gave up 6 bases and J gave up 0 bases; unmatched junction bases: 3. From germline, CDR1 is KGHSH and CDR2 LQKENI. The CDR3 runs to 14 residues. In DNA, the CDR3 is TGTGCCAGCTCCGGGGGGACTAGCACAGATACGCAGTATTTT. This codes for CASSGGTSTDTQYF.

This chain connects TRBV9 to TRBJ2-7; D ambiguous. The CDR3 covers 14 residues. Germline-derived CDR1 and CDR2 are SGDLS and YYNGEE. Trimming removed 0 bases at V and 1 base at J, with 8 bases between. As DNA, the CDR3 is TGTGCCAGCAGCGTAGGGGCGAGTTCCTACGAGCAGTACTTC. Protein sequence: CASSVGASSYEQYF.

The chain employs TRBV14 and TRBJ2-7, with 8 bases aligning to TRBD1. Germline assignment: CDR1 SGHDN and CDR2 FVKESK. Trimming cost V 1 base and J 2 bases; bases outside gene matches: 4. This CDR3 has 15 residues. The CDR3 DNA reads TGTGCCAGCAGCCAAGCATCGACAGGGGCCTACGAGCAGTACTTC. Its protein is CASSQASTGAYEQYF.

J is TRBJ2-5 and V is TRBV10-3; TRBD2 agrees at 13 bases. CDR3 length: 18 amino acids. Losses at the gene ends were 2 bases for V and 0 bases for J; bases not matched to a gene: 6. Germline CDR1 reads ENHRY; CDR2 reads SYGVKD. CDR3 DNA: TGTGCCATCAGTGAGCCCGGGACTAGCGGGAAAGACCAAGAGACCCAGTACTTC. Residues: CAISEPGTSGKDQETQYF.